This TCR beta chain was sequenced during a study of T-cell memory formation after mild COVID-19. Broader study findings: Day 37-peaking second-wave clones had unconfirmed SARS-CoV-2 specificity. Among contracting clones, CD4+ were mainly CM/EM and CD8+ enriched in EMRA.

Germline loops: CDR1 DFQATT, CDR2 SNEGSKA (reference sequence). V dropped 6 bases and J dropped 0; count of bases not matched to a gene: 7. This CDR3 has 16 amino acids. Sample barcodes and UMIs were carried by the TCR alpha and TCR beta cDNA libraries that 5'RACE generated with constant-segment primers. Each CDR3 protein gets one entry after TCRdb re-called the 5' RACE reads with MiXCR. The repertoire holds around 300,000 distinct CDR3 sequences, with roughly a fifth as singletons. With regard to this clonotype: Its antigen remains unknown.

This clonotype originated in a man between 18 and 29 years old who had mild COVID-19 (a few samples of this study predate the infection). Cell type and time point are not known. The chain couples TRBV20-1 to TRBJ1-5; 11 bases are shared with TRBD1. Sample: PBMCs or a T cell subset sorted from them (not recorded which). The CDR3: CSAGQGGFDSNQPQHF. CDR3 in DNA: TGCAGTGCGGGACAGGGGGGTTTTGATAGCAATCAGCCCCAGCATTTT.